A single sample is the source of the 8 T cell receptor beta chains below, sequenced in a study of shared clonotypes between healthy human individuals. Naive CD8 populations comprised CD45RO-negative cells positively selected for CCR7, excluding terminally differentiated effector memory CD45RA+ cells. TCRdb's table, derived via immunoSEQ multiplex PCR, lists solely in-frame clones and lacks some. The sample has hundreds of thousands of clones; roughly 98% are singletons. Specimen: naive CD8+ T cells sorted from blood. The receptor source for this set is a man in his thirties or forties in good health.

This clone was detected once. The rearrangement links TRBV19 to TRBJ2-1; D not certain. The length of the CDR3 is 14 residues. Germline V CDR1 and CDR2: LNHDA, SQIVND (reference sequence). V was trimmed by 3 bases and J by 5 bases, leaving 11 bases between them. DNA of the CDR3: TGTGCCAGTAGTATCCTCGGGTCCGACAATGAGCAGTTCTTC. Its translation: CASSILGSDNEQFF.

The chain recombines TRBV28 with TRBJ2-2; D not resolved. The CDR3 spans 18 residues. Trimming removed 5 bases from V and 0 bases from J, with 19 bases in between. Germline assignment: CDR1 MDHEN and CDR2 SYDVKM. CDR3 nucleotide sequence: TGTGCCAGCAGTCAAGATGCTGAGCCAACCACGAACACCGGGGAGCTGTTTTTT. Translation: CASSQDAEPTTNTGELFF.

The V call is TRBV27, the J call TRBJ2-5, with D tentatively TRBD2 (5 bases). This CDR3 contains 14 residues. CDR1 MNHEY and CDR2 SMNVEV come from the germline V gene (reference sequence). V was shortened by 2 bases and J by 5 bases, with 12 bases between the two germline ends. The CDR3, as DNA: TGTGCCAGCAGTTTAGCGGGTACTGGGGAGACCCAGTACTTC. Amino acids: CASSLAGTGETQYF.

V gene TRBV7-9 combines with J gene TRBJ2-3; 13 bases fit TRBD2. After removal of 5 bases from V and 3 bases from J, the junction contained 5 bases not matched to a gene. This CDR3 comprises 16 residues. Germline values: CDR1 SEHNR, CDR2 FQNEAQ (reference sequence). The chain's CDR3 is CASSPTSGRVTDTQYF. In DNA form, the CDR3 reads TGTGCCAGCAGCCCAACTAGCGGGAGGGTTACAGATACGCAGTATTTT.

The V call is TRBV4-1, the J call TRBJ2-1; 9 positions agree with TRBD2. The ends lost 4 bases at V and 8 bases at J; junction bases unmatched: 15. Germline CDR1 and CDR2: MGHRA and YSYEKL. The CDR3 contains 17 residues. In nucleotides, the CDR3 is TGCGCCAGCAGCCGAATGGTAATTAGCGGGAGTGGCTATGAGCAGTTCTTC. This encodes CASSRMVISGSGYEQFF.

The genes are TRBV5-1 and TRBJ1-1; 9 nucleotides line up with TRBD1. Germline V gives CDR1 SGHRS, CDR2 YFSETQ. CDR3 length: 15 amino acids. After removal of 2 bases from V and 6 bases from J, the junction contained 8 bases not matched to a gene. CDR3 DNA: TGCGCCAGCAGCTTAGCCGGGACAGGGATGCCTGAAGCTTTCTTT. This sequence encodes CASSLAGTGMPEAFF.

The chain recombines TRBV7-9 with TRBJ2-1; tentatively, D is TRBD1 (5 bases). V lost 5 bases to trimming and J lost 7 bases, with 12 bases between them. The CDR3 loop spans 13 amino acids. Germline assignment: CDR1 SEHNR and CDR2 FQNEAQ (reference sequence). CDR3 nucleotides: TGTGCCAGCAGCGGTCAGGGTGTAAATGAGCAGTTCTTC. The encoded protein is CASSGQGVNEQFF.

J is TRBJ2-6 and V is TRBV7-9; 7 bases match TRBD1. J was trimmed by 0 bases and V by 2 bases; bases with no gene match: 1. This CDR3 region has 16 residues. Germline CDR1 SEHNR, CDR2 FQNEAQ (reference sequence). The CDR3 sequence: CASSLRDSSGANVLTF. In nucleotides, the CDR3 is TGTGCCAGCAGCTTAAGGGACAGCTCTGGGGCCAACGTCCTGACTTTC.